This T cell receptor (beta chain) was sequenced during a study of shared clonotypes between healthy human individuals. As for the study in general: Per-donor plates numbered three CD4 naive, three CD4 memory, two CD8 naive and one CD8 memory. The study's findings and limits: Among donors, clonotype sharing was expected to be affected by sequencing depth. The sole specimen, blood, was sampled, and tissue repertoires likely differ.

The V gene's germline CDR1 is MNHEY and CDR2 SMNVEV (reference sequence). The CDR3 is 14 residues long. Worth noting for this clone: No antigen is known for it.

Sequenced by immunoSEQ multiplex PCR; TCRdb stores in-frame clones only, minus some. Counted here are a few million clones, around 92% occurring once; the ten biggest clones make up around 0.4%. Material: naive CD4+ T cells from PBMCs. The subset: CD45RA+ positively selected. The receptor was isolated from a man aged 18 to 29 in good health. Some clones in this sample may be carry-over from other donors' samples. This chain joins TRBV27 and TRBJ2-5; 13 nucleotides match TRBD2. The J call is doubtful: the DNA matches TRBJ2-7 better. The CDR3 DNA is TGTGCCAGCAGCCGGGGACTAGCGGGGAGCGAGCAGTACTTC. This encodes CASSRGLAGSEQYF.